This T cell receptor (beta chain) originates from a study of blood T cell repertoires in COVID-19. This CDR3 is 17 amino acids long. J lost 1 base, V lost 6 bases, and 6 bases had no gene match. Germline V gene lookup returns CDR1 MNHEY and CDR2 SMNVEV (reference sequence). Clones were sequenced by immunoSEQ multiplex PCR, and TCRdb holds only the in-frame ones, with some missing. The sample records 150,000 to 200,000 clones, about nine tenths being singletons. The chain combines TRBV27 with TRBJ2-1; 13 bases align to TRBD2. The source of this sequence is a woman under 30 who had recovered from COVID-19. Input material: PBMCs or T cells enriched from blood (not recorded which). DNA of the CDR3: TGTGCCAGCAGCCGGACTAGCGGGAGTAGTTCCTACAATGAGCAGTTCTTC. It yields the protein CASSRTSGSSSYNEQFF.